This is a list of T cell receptor beta chains from one sample in a study of T cells after yellow fever vaccination. TCRdb reprocessed the 5' RACE reads via MiXCR and lists one record per CDR3 protein. This sample has about 340,000 distinct CDR3 sequences, with 8.7% found just once. Here the sequenced sample was PBMCs, taken on the day of the first yellow fever vaccination. All receptors derive from a man aged 18-30 years who received the YFV17D yellow fever vaccine. CDR3s include the opening cysteine and the closing phenylalanine or tryptophan. The order of the fields is D gene, clone size, V gene, J gene, CDR3 protein, CDR3 DNA. The D gene is left open where the match is weak. Size is stated for part of the rows, as once, few or many counts, or as a class when the clone is expanded.

.	few	TRBV6-5	TRBJ2-5	CASSYSSSPETQYF	TGTGCCAGCAGTTACTCGAGCAGCCCGGAGACCCAGTACTTC
.	few	TRBV29-1	TRBJ1-4	CSVEGWSGRLFF	TGCAGCGTTGAAGGGTGGTCGGGAAGACTGTTTTTT
.	few	TRBV7-2	TRBJ1-4	CASSLGVGREKLFF	TGTGCCAGCAGCTTAGGGGTTGGGAGAGAAAAACTGTTTTTT
.	few	TRBV2	TRBJ2-7	CASSESGSPYEQYF	TGTGCCAGCAGTGAATCGGGCTCCCCCTACGAGCAGTACTTC
TRBD2	many	TRBV6-1	TRBJ2-2	CASRGLAGTGELFF	TGTGCCAGCCGTGGACTAGCGGGCACCGGGGAGCTGTTTTTT
TRBD2	few	TRBV29-1	TRBJ2-1	CSVELAGGPNEQFF	TGCAGCGTTGAGTTGGCGGGGGGTCCTAATGAGCAGTTCTTC
TRBD1	.	TRBV20-1	TRBJ1-1	CSGPGPTGAEAFF	TGCAGTGGACCGGGACCGACAGGGGCTGAAGCTTTCTTT
.	few	TRBV20-1	TRBJ2-6	CSAAQSTHSGANVLTF	TGCAGTGCCGCCCAGTCGACCCACTCTGGGGCCAACGTCCTGACTTTC
.	few	TRBV12-3/TRBV12-4	TRBJ2-1	CASSSWGDNEQFF	TGTGCCAGCAGTTCTTGGGGGGACAATGAGCAGTTCTTC
.	few	TRBV7-9	TRBJ2-5	CASKAGMRAEETQYF	TGTGCCAGCAAGGCGGGGATGAGGGCCGAAGAGACCCAGTACTTC
.	.	TRBV5-1	TRBJ2-1	CASSLEPQGRNEQFF	TGCGCCAGCAGCTTGGAACCCCAGGGGCGGAATGAGCAGTTCTTC
TRBD2	few	TRBV12-3/TRBV12-4	TRBJ2-3	CASSSLGPGLAGKDTQYF	TGTGCCAGCAGTTCCCTCGGCCCCGGACTAGCGGGGAAAGATACGCAGTATTTT
TRBD1	many	TRBV5-1	TRBJ2-2	CASSFGTGVRTGELFF	TGCGCCAGCAGCTTCGGGACAGGGGTGCGGACCGGGGAGCTGTTTTTT
.	.	TRBV5-5	TRBJ2-5	CASSFPRVGDTRTQYF	TGTGCCAGCAGCTTCCCTCGGGTGGGCGACACAAGGACCCAGTACTTC
.	few	TRBV29-1	TRBJ2-7	CSARRGRQYF	TGCAGCGCCCGGAGGGGACGGCAGTACTTC
.	many	TRBV5-1	TRBJ2-1	CASNSGNEQFF	TGCGCCAGCAACTCCGGCAATGAGCAGTTCTTC
.	few	TRBV7-2	TRBJ2-3	CASSPTGTGGDTQYF	TGTGCCAGCAGCCCTACCGGGACTGGGGGCGATACGCAGTATTTT
TRBD1	few	TRBV4-1	TRBJ1-6	CASSERGGANSPLHF	TGCGCCAGCAGCGAGCGAGGGGGCGCGAATTCACCCCTCCACTTT
TRBD1	.	TRBV5-1	TRBJ2-7	CASGPTTGAYEQYF	TGCGCCAGCGGCCCCACGACAGGGGCCTACGAGCAGTACTTC
.	few	TRBV7-9	TRBJ1-1	CASSSVLTGGNTEAFF	TGTGCCAGCAGCTCCGTTCTGACAGGAGGGAACACTGAAGCTTTCTTT
TRBD2	.	TRBV12-3/TRBV12-4	TRBJ2-5	CASRMGGIAETQYF	TGTGCCAGCAGAATGGGAGGGATCGCGGAGACCCAGTACTTC
TRBD2	.	TRBV20-1	TRBJ2-5	CSARPQREVFQETQYF	TGCAGTGCTAGACCCCAGCGGGAGGTTTTTCAAGAGACCCAGTACTTC
.	few	TRBV19	TRBJ1-1	CASRAGNLNTEAFF	TGTGCCAGTAGGGCAGGGAACTTGAACACTGAAGCTTTCTTT
TRBD2	many	TRBV5-4	TRBJ2-2	CASSPGLAGGNTGELFF	TGTGCCAGCAGCCCCGGACTAGCGGGGGGGAACACCGGGGAGCTGTTTTTT
.	.	TRBV20-1	TRBJ1-2	CSASPTSRNYYGYTF	TGCAGTGCTAGCCCCACGTCACGAAACTACTATGGCTACACCTTC
TRBD2	few	TRBV28	TRBJ2-5	CASSSPTSGGQETQYF	TGTGCCAGCAGTTCTCCGACTAGCGGGGGCCAAGAGACCCAGTACTTC
.	.	TRBV3-1	TRBJ2-6	CASSQESGATYSGANVLTF	TGTGCCAGCAGCCAAGAATCGGGGGCAACCTACTCTGGGGCCAACGTCCTGACTTTC
.	many	TRBV29-1	TRBJ1-5	CSVRGPNSDQPQHF	TGCAGCGTGAGAGGACCAAATTCCGATCAGCCCCAGCATTTT
.	few	TRBV6-5	TRBJ2-1	CASSYQGSYNEQFF	TGTGCCAGCAGTTACCAGGGTTCCTACAATGAGCAGTTCTTC
.	many	TRBV29-1	TRBJ1-4	CSVFLSTTTNEKLFF	TGCAGCGTTTTCCTCTCGACTACAACTAATGAAAAACTGTTTTTT
.	.	TRBV12-3/TRBV12-4	TRBJ2-1	CASSFMDNEQFF	TGTGCCAGCAGTTTTATGGACAATGAGCAGTTCTTC
.	.	TRBV4-1	TRBJ2-1	CASSQVSDSSSYNEQFF	TGCGCCAGCAGCCAAGTTTCGGACAGCAGCTCCTACAATGAGCAGTTCTTC
.	.	TRBV7-3	TRBJ2-3	CASSLTARTDTQYF	TGTGCCAGCAGCTTAACGGCGCGCACAGATACGCAGTATTTT
TRBD1	.	TRBV12-3/TRBV12-4	TRBJ2-3	CTSSLGQAAPTQYF	TGTACCAGCAGTCTCGGACAGGCGGCCCCAACGCAGTATTTT
TRBD1	few	TRBV27	TRBJ1-1	CASSYRGTGGFTNTEAFF	TGTGCCAGCAGTTATAGGGGGACAGGGGGCTTCACGAACACTGAAGCTTTCTTT
.	few	TRBV5-1	TRBJ1-5	CASSLGDRGAGYQPQHF	TGCGCCAGCAGCTTGGGCGATCGGGGGGCGGGCTATCAGCCCCAGCATTTT
TRBD2	few	TRBV4-3	TRBJ2-7	CASSQGTGGPYEQYF	TGCGCCAGCAGCCAAGGGACGGGGGGGCCCTACGAGCAGTACTTC
.	.	TRBV6-1	TRBJ1-1	CASSAPLRGTEAFF	TGTGCCAGCAGTGCTCCTCTGAGGGGAACTGAAGCTTTCTTT
TRBD1	.	TRBV10-3	TRBJ2-7	CAISDPDRVSYEQYF	TGTGCCATCAGTGACCCGGACAGGGTTTCCTACGAGCAGTACTTC
.	few	TRBV7-2	TRBJ1-2	CASSLAGGPWGGYTF	TGTGCCAGCAGCTTAGCGGGCGGGCCTTGGGGTGGCTACACCTTC
TRBD1	few	TRBV12-3/TRBV12-4	TRBJ1-2	CASNPGQGNPGYGYTF	TGTGCCAGCAACCCGGGACAGGGTAATCCCGGTTATGGCTACACCTTC
.	few	TRBV5-6	TRBJ2-7	CASSPGPAISYEQYF	TGTGCCAGCAGCCCCGGACCTGCGATTTCCTACGAGCAGTACTTC
.	many	TRBV4-2	TRBJ2-6	CASSQDVTGANVLTF	TGTGCCAGCAGCCAAGACGTTACTGGGGCCAACGTCCTGACTTTC
.	.	TRBV15	TRBJ1-5	CATSRKDNQPQHF	TGTGCCACCAGCAGGAAAGACAATCAGCCCCAGCATTTT
.	.	TRBV6-9	TRBJ2-6	CASTRQRLVSGANVLTF	TGTGCCAGCACTCGCCAAAGGTTGGTTTCTGGGGCCAACGTCCTGACTTTC
.	few	TRBV5-4	TRBJ2-1	CASSLDLGSSEQFF	TGTGCCAGCAGCTTGGATCTGGGGTCTAGCGAGCAGTTCTTC
.	many	TRBV20-1	TRBJ2-7	CSASQRYEQYF	TGCAGTGCTAGCCAGCGTTACGAGCAGTACTTC